The T cell receptor beta chain under discussion was sequenced for a study of blood T cell repertoires in COVID-19. As originally analysed: Amplification with reference gene primers provided the estimates of nucleated cell counts. This table comes from immunoSEQ multiplex PCR, and its TCRdb copy is limited to in-frame clones, with some not included. V and J calls and clone size follow that table, whereas D and trimming were derived from the DNA. The sample lists roughly 160,000 clones, around three quarters occurring once. Across about 22 US areas, participants ranged in age from about 18 to 90 years. Specimen: PBMCs or T cells enriched from blood (not recorded which). The receptor was isolated from a woman in her sixties or seventies in a cohort exposed to, infected with or recovered from COVID-19 (not recorded which).

CDR3 DNA sequence: TGTGCCAGCAGCCAAGATGGGGGGTGGGGGAGGGATGAAAAACTGTTTTTT. Its translation is CASSQDGGWGRDEKLFF. The chain recombines TRBV4-2 with TRBJ1-4, with a weak D call TRBD1 (5 bases). This CDR3 is 17 amino acids long. The V end was cut by 0 bases, the J end by 6 bases, with 17 bases between. From germline, CDR1 is LGHNA and CDR2 YNFKEQ.